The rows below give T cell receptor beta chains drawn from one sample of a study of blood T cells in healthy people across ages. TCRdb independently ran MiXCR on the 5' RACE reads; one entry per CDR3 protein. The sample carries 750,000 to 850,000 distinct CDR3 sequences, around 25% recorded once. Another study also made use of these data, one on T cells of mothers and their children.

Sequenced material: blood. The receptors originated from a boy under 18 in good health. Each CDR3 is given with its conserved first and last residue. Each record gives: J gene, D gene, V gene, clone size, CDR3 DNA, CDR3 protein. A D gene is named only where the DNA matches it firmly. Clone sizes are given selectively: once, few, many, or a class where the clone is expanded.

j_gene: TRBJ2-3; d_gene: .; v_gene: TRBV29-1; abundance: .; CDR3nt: TGCAGCGTCCCCGGTTGGAGCACAGATACGCAGTATTTT; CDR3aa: CSVPGWSTDTQYF
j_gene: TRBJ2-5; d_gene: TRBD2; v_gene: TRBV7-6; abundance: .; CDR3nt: TGTGCCAGCAGCACTCTGAGCGGGGATGGGGAGACCCAGTACTTC; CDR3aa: CASSTLSGDGETQYF
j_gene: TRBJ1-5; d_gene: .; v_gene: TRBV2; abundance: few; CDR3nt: TGTGCCAGCTCCCGGGAGGGTAGTCAGCCCCAGCATTTT; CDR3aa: CASSREGSQPQHF
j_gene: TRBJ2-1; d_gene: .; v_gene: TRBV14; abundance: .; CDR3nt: TGTGCCAGCAGCCATGATGACCGGGGCCCAAACAATGAGCAGTTCTTC; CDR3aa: CASSHDDRGPNNEQFF
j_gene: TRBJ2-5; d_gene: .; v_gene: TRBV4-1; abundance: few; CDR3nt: TGCGCCAGCAGCCAAATAGCAGTCCAAGAGACCCAGTACTTC; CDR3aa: CASSQIAVQETQYF
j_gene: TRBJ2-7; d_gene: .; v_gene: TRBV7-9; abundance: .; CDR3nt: TGTGCCAGCAGACTACAGGGAAGTTCCCCTGACGAGCAGTACTTC; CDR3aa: CASRLQGSSPDEQYF
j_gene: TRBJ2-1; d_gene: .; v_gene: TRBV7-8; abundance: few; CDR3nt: TGTGCCAGCAGCTTAGTTCAGGGCAGAGGAGAGCAGTTCTTC; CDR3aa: CASSLVQGRGEQFF
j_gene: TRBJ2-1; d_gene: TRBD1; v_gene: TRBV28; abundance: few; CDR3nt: TGTGCCAGCAGTCTAAAGCCCGGACAGGGGGCAATTGAGCAGTTCTTC; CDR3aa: CASSLKPGQGAIEQFF
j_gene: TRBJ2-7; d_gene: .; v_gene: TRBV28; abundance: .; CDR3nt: TGTGCCAGCAGTTCCGCGTCGGCCGGGACGACCTACGAGCAGTACTTC; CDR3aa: CASSSASAGTTYEQYF
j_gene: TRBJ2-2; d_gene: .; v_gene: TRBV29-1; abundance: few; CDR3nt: TGCAGCGTTGGAGCGAGGAACACCGGGGAGCTGTTTTTT; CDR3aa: CSVGARNTGELFF
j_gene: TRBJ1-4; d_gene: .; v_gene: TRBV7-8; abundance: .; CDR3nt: TGTGCCAGCAGCCCCATCCCCGGGGGGCGGAGTGAAAAACTGTTTTTT; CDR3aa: CASSPIPGGRSEKLFF
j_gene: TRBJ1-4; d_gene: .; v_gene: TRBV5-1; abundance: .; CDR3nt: TGCGCCAGCAGCTACCGGACCTACGATGAAAAACTGTTTTTT; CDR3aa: CASSYRTYDEKLFF
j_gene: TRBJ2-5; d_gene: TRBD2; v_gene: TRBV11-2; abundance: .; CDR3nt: TGTGCCAGCAGCTTAGAGGGACTAGTCGTAGCGCAGTACTTC; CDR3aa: CASSLEGLVVAQYF
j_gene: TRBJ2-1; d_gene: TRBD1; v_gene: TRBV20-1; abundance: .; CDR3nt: TGCAGTGCTAGAGTGACAGGTCCCCGGGACAGGGGATTCAATGAGCAGTTCTTC; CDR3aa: CSARVTGPRDRGFNEQFF
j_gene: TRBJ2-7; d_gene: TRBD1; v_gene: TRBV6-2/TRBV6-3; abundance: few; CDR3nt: TGTGCCAGCATGACAGGGGTTGGCGAGCAGTACTTC; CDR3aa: CASMTGVGEQYF
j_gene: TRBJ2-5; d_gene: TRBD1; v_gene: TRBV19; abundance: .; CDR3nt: TGTGCCAGTACCCAGGGGACAGAGTACCAAGAGACCCAGTACTTC; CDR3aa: CASTQGTEYQETQYF
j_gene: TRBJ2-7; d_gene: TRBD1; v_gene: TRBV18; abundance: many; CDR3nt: TGTGCCAGCTCACCAGACAGGGCCTCCTACGAGCAGTACTTC; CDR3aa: CASSPDRASYEQYF
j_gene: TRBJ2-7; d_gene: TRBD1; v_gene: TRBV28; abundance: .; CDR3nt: TGTGCCAGCAGCCAGTGGACAGGGGAGGAGCAGTACTTC; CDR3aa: CASSQWTGEEQYF
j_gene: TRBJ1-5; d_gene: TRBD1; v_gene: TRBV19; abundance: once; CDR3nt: TGTGCCAGTAGTGCGACAGGGATCGGCAATCAGCCCCAGCATTTT; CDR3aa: CASSATGIGNQPQHF
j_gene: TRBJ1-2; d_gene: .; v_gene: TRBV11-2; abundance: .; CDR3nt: TGTGCCAGCAGCCTGGGGAGCATCTATGGCTACACCTTC; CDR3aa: CASSLGSIYGYTF
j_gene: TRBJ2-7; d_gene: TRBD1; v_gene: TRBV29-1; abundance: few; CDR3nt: TGCAGCGCATGGGACAGGGGCTCCTACGAGCAGCACTTC; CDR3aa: CSAWDRGSYEQHF
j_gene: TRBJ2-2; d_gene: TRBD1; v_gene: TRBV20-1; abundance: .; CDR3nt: TGCAGTGCTCCAGACAGGGGGCCTGGGGGGGAGCTGTTTTTT; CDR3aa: CSAPDRGPGGELFF